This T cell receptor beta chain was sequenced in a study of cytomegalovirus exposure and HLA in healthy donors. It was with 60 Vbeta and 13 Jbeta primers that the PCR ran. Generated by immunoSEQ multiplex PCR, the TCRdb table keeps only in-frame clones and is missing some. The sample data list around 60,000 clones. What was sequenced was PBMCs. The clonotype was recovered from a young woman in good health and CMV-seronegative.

The CDR3 sequence is CATSRGGRTETQYF. The CDR3 DNA sequence: TGTGCCACCAGCAGGGGCGGGAGAACAGAGACCCAGTACTTC. The chain recombines TRBV15 with TRBJ2-5; 7 nucleotides align to TRBD2. V was clipped by 3 bases and J by 4 bases; unmatched bases: 5. CDR1 and CDR2 (germline): LNHNV, YYDKDF (reference sequence). CDR3 length: 14 amino acids.